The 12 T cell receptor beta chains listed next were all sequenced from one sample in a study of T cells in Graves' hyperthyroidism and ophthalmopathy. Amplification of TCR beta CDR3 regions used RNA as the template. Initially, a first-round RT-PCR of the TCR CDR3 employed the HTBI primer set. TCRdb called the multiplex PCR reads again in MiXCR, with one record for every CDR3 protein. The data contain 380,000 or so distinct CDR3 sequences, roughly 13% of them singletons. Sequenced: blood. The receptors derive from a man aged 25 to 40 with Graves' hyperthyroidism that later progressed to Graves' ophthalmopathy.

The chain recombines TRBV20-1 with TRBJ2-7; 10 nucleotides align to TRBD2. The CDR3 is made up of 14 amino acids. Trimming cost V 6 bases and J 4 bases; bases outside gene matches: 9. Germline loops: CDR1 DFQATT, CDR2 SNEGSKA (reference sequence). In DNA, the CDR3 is TGCAGTGCAACCACCCCTAGCGGGGGTTACGAGCAGTACTTC. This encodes CSATTPSGGYEQYF.

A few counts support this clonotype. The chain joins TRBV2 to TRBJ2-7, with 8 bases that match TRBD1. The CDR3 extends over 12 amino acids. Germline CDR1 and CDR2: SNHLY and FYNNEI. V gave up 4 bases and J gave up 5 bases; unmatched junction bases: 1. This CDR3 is CASSGQGNEQYF. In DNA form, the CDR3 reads TGTGCCAGCAGTGGACAGGGGAACGAGCAGTACTTC.

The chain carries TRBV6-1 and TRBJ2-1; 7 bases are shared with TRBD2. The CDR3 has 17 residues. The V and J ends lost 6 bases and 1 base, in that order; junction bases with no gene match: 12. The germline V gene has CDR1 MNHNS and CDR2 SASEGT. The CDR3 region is CASSGGHSGGSYNEQFF. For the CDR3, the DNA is TGTGCCAGCAGCGGAGGACATTCCGGGGGGTCCTACAATGAGCAGTTCTTC.

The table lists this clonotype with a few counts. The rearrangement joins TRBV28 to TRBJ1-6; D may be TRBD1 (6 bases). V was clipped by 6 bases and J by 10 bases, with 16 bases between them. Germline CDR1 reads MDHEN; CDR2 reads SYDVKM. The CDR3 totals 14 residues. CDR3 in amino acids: CASRLQGRKSPLHF. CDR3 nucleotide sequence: TGTGCCAGCAGGCTACAGGGTCGGAAATCACCCCTCCACTTT. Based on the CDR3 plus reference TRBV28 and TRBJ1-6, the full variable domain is DVKVTQSSRYLVKRTGEKVFLECVQDMDHENMFWYRQDPGLGLRLIYFSYDVKMKEKGDIPEGYSVSREKKERFSLILESASTNQTSMYLCASRLQGRKSPLHFGNGTRLTVT.

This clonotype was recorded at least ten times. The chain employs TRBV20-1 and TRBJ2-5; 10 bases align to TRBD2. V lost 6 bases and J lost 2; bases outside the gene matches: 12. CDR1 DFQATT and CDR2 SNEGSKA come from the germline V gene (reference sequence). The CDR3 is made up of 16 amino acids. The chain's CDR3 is CSAIGALAGVQETQYF. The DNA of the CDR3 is TGCAGTGCGATTGGGGCCCTAGCGGGGGTACAAGAGACCCAGTACTTC.

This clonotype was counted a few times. CDR3 sequence reads: CASSQGRVDQPQHF. DNA for the CDR3: TGCGCCAGCAGCCAAGGTAGGGTAGATCAGCCCCAGCATTTT. This rearrangement joins TRBV4-1 to TRBJ1-5; no definite D call. Per the germline V gene, CDR1 is MGHRA and CDR2 is YSYEKL. The V and J ends lost 1 base and 5 bases respectively, with 9 bases between them. This CDR3 has 14 amino acids.

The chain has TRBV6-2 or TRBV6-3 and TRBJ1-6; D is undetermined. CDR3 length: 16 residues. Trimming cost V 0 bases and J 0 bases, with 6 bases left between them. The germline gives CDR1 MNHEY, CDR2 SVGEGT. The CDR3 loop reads CASSYSIISYNSPLHF. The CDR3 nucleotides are TGTGCCAGCAGTTACTCGATTATCTCCTATAATTCACCCCTCCACTTT.

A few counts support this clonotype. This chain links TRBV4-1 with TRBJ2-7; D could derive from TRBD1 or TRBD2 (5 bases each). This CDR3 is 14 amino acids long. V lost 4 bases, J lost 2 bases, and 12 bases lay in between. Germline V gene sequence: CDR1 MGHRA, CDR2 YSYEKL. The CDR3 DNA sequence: TGCGCCAGCAGCCGCCGGGACCAAGCCTACGAGCAGTACTTC. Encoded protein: CASSRRDQAYEQYF.

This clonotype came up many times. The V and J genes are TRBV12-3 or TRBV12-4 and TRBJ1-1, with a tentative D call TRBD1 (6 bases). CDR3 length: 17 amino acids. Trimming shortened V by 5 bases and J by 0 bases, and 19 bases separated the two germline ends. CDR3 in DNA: TGTGCCAGCAGTCCAGCCCCAGGGGCCAGCATGAACACTGAAGCTTTCTTT. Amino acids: CASSPAPGASMNTEAFF.

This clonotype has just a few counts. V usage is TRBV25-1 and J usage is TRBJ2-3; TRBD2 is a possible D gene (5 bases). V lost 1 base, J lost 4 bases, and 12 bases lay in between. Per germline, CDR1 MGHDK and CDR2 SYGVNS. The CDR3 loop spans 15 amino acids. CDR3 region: CASSEFGGIADTQYF. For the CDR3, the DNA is TGTGCCAGCAGTGAATTCGGAGGTATCGCAGATACGCAGTATTTT.

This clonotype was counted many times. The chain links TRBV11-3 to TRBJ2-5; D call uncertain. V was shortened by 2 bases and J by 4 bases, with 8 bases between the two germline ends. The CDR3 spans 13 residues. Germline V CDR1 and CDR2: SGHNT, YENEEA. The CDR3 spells CASSLLQAETQYF. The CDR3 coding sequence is TGTGCCAGCAGCTTACTCCAGGCAGAGACCCAGTACTTC.

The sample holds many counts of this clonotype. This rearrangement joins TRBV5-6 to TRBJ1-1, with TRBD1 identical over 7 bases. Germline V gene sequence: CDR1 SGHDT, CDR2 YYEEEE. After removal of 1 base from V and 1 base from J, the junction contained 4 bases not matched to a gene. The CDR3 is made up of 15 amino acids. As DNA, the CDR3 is TGTGCCAGCAGCTTGCCGGGACAGCCGAACACTGAAGCTTTCTTT. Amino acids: CASSLPGQPNTEAFF.